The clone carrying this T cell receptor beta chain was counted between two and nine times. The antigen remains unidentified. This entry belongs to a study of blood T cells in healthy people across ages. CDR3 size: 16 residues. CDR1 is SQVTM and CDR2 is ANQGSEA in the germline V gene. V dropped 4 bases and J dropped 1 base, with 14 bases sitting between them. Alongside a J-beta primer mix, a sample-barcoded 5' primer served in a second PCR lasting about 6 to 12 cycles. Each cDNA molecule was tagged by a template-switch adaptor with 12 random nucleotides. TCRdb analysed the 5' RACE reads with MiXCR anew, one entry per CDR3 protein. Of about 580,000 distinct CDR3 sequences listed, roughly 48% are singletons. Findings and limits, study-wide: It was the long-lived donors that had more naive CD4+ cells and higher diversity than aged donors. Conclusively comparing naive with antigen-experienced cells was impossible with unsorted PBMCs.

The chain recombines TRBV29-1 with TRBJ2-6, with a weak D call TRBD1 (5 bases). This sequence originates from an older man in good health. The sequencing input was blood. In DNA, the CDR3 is TGCAGCGTTGCAAGGGGTAGGGGATCTGGGGCCAACGTCCTGACTTTC. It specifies CSVARGRGSGANVLTF.